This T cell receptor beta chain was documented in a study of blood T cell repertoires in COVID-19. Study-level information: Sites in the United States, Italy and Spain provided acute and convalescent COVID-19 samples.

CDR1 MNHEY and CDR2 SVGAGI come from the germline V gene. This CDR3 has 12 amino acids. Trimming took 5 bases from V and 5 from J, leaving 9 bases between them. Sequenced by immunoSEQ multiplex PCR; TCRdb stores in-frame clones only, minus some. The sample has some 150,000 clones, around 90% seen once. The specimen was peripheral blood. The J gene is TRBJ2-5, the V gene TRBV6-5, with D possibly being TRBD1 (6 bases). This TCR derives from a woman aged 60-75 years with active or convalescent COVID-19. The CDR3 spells CASSNQGETQYF. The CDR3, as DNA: TGTGCCAGCAGTAATCAGGGGGAGACCCAGTACTTC.